The clone carrying this TCR beta chain appeared a few times. The antigen is unknown. These data belong to a study of beta chain features in type 1 diabetes. The study reverse transcribed the entire isolated RNA, so it sequenced expressed TCRB transcripts. Repertoires were generated with immunoSEQ multiplex PCR, while TCRdb's copy carries only in-frame clones and drops some. The sample holds roughly 340,000 clones, 10% to 15% seen once. Study-wide results and caveats: All four CD4+ subsets from Type 1 diabetes patients carried moderately but significantly shorter TCRB CDR3s.

Germline V CDR1 and CDR2: SGHRS, YFSETQ. The CDR3 is 12 amino acids. V was shortened by 4 bases and J by 7 bases, with 11 bases between the two germline ends. Input material: naive CD4+ T cells from blood. The rearrangement joins TRBV5-1 to TRBJ1-1, with a weak D call TRBD1 (5 bases). The TCR was taken from a woman aged 18-29 years with type 1 diabetes. DNA for the CDR3: TGCGCCAGCAGCCAACTGGGGCATGAAGCTTTCTTT. It encodes CASSQLGHEAFF.